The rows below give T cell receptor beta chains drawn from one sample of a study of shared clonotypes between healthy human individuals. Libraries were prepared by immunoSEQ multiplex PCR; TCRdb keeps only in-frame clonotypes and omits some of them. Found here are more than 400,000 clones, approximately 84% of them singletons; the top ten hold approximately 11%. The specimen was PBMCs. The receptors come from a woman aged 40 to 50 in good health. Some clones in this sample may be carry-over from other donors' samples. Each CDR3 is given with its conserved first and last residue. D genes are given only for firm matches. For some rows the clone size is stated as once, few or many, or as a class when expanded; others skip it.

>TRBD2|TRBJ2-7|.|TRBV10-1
TGCGCCAGCAGCGCGGGAGGGCCGCGTGAGCAGTACTTC
CASSAGGPREQYF
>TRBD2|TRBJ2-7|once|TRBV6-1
TGTGCCAGCCATCCCTTGGCGGGAGGGGCCTACGAGCAGTACTTC
CASHPLAGGAYEQYF
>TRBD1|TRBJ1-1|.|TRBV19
TGTGCCAGTAGTACCCGGACAGGGGTGAACACTGAAGCTTTCTTT
CASSTRTGVNTEAFF
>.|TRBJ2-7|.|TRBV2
TGTGCCAGCACAAGAGGAGTCGACGAGCAGTACTTC
CASTRGVDEQYF
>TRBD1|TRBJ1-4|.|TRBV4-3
TGCGCCAGCAGCCAAGATTTCCAGGGGGCGCTTGAACTGTTTTTT
CASSQDFQGALELFF
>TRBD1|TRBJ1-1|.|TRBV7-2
TGTGCCAGCAGCCCTCCGACAGGGGTTCAGACTGAAGCTTTCTTT
CASSPPTGVQTEAFF
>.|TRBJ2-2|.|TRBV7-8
TGTGCCAGCAGCTTAACTGCTGTCGCCAGGGGCGGGGAGCTGTTTTTT
CASSLTAVARGGELFF
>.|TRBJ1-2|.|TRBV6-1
TGTGCCAGCAGTGAAGCGGCACGGGGCTACACCTTC
CASSEAARGYTF
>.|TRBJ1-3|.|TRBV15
TGTGCCACCAGCAGAGAAAGGACAGCTTCTGGAAACACCATATATTTT
CATSRERTASGNTIYF
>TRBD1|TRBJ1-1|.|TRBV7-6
TGTGCCAGCAGCTTAGGGACAGGGTACACTGAAGCTTTCTTT
CASSLGTGYTEAFF
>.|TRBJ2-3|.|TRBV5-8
TGTGCCAGCAGCTTGGGCATGAGGGGCACAGATACGCAGTATTTT
CASSLGMRGTDTQYF
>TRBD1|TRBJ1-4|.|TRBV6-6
TGTGCCAGCAGTGACCGACAGGGCGGGAATGAAAAACTGTTTTTT
CASSDRQGGNEKLFF
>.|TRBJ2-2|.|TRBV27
TGTGCCAGCAGTTTCCTCCCCGGGGAGCTGTTTTTT
CASSFLPGELFF
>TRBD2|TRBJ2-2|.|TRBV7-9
TGTGCCAGCAGCTTTTTGAGCGGGAACGCCGGGGAGCTGTTTTTT
CASSFLSGNAGELFF
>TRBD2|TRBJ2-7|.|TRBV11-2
TGTGCCAGCAGCTCGCAGACTAGCGGTGCCTACGAGCAGTACTTC
CASSSQTSGAYEQYF
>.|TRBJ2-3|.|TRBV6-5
TGTGCCAGCAGTTACTCGATCAGCACAGATACGCAGTATTTT
CASSYSISTDTQYF
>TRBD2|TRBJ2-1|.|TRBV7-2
TGTGCCAGCAGCTCTATTAGCGGGAGTCCTGTCTACAATGAGCAGTTCTTC
CASSSISGSPVYNEQFF
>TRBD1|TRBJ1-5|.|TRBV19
TGTGCCAGTAGTATAGACACAGGGGACAGGAATCAGCCCCAGCATTTT
CASSIDTGDRNQPQHF
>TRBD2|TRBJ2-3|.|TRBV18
TGTGCCAGCTCACCTCTAGCGGGAGGGCCGACAGATACGCAGTATTTT
CASSPLAGGPTDTQYF
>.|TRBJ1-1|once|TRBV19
TGTGCCAGTAGATCGACAGTGAACACTGAAGCTTTCTTT
CASRSTVNTEAFF
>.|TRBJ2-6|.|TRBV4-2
TGTGCCAGCAGCCAAGGACAGATTCCCTCTGGGGCCAACGTCCTGACTTTC
CASSQGQIPSGANVLTF
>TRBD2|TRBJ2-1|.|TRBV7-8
TGTGCCAGCAGCTTTGCGGGAGGACGGAGCAATGAGCAGTTCTTC
CASSFAGGRSNEQFF
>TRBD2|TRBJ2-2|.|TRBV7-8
TGTGCCAGCAGCTTACCGGGACTAGCGGGAAACACCGGGGAGCTGTTTTTT
CASSLPGLAGNTGELFF
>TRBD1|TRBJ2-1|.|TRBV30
TGTGCCTGGACGACAGGGGTTGGCCATGAGCAGTTCTTC
CAWTTGVGHEQFF
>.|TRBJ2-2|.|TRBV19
TGTGCCAGTAGTACTCAGGGGACGACCGGGGAGCTGTTTTTT
CASSTQGTTGELFF
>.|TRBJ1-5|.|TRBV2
TGTGCCAGCAGCCCGGCGGAGGGTAACGGTCAGCCCCAGCATTTT
CASSPAEGNGQPQHF
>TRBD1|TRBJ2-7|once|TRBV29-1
TGCAGCGTTGGGACAGGGGTCTACGAGCAGTACTTC
CSVGTGVYEQYF
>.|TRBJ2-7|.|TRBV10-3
TGTGCCATCAGCCGGGGAGAGTACGAGCAGTACTTC
CAISRGEYEQYF
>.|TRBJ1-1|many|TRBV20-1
TGCAGTGCTCAGAGGGGTAACGAAGCTTTCTTT
CSAQRGNEAFF
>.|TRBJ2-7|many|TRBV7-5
TGTGCCAGCAGCTTAGCGGTGAGAACAGGGGGACTGGGGTCCTACGAGCAGTACTTC
CASSLAVRTGGLGSYEQYF
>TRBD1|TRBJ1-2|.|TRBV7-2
TGTGCCAGCAGCTTAGAACAGGGGGCGCTCGGCTACACCTTC
CASSLEQGALGYTF
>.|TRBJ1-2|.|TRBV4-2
TGTGCCAGCGGCCAAGAGAGGTCAGGGAACTATGGCTACACATTC
CASGQERSGNYGYTF
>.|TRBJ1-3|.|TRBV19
TGTGCCAGTACCTCCGGGCTACAGCAGGGAAACACCATATATTTT
CASTSGLQQGNTIYF
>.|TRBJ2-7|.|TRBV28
TGTGCCAGCAGGGAGTTTTACGAGCAGTACTTC
CASREFYEQYF
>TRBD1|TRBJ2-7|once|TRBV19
TGTGCCGCTAGACGGACAGGGGACCACGAGCAGTACTTC
CAARRTGDHEQYF
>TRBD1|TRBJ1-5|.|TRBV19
TGTGCCAGTTCTCAACAGGGGCGCAGCAATCAGCCCCAGCATTTT
CASSQQGRSNQPQHF
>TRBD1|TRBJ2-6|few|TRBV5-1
TGCGCCAGCAGCCTCGCCGGGACAGGGGGCGCGGGGGCCAACGTCCTGACTTTC
CASSLAGTGGAGANVLTF
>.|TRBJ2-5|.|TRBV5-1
TGCGCCAGCAGCTTGGACCAAGAGACCCAGTACTTC
CASSLDQETQYF
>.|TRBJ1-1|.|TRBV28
TGTGTTTCAGGAGGGGAGGGTGACACTGAAGCTTTCTTT
CVSGGEGDTEAFF
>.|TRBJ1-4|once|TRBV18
TGTGCCAGCTCCTATTCCCAATTCGATGCTAATGAAAAACTGTTTTTT
CASSYSQFDANEKLFF
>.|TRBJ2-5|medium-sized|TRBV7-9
TGTGCCAGCAGCTTAGCGATCGAGACCCAGTACTTC
CASSLAIETQYF
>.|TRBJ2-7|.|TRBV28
TGTACCAGTAGGGGCGGGGACCCTTACGAGCAGTACTTC
CTSRGGDPYEQYF
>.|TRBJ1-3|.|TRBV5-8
TGTGCCAGCAGCCGGGCAGGGACGGCTGGAAACACCATATATTTT
CASSRAGTAGNTIYF
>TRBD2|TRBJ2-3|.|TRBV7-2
TGTGCCAGCAGCTTAGGTGGCGGGAGGGCCAGCGGAGATACGCAGTATTTT
CASSLGGGRASGDTQYF
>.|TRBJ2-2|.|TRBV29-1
TGCAGCGGAGGGAGTAGGTCCACCGGGGAGCTGTTTTTT
CSGGSRSTGELFF
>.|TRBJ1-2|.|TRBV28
TGTGCCAGCAGTTTAGAAGGGGACTATGGCTACACCTTC
CASSLEGDYGYTF
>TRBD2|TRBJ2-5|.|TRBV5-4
TGTGCCAGCAGCGGACTAGCGGAACAAGAGACCCAGTACTTC
CASSGLAEQETQYF
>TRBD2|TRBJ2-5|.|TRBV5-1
TGCGCCAGCAGCCCACTACCTCTAGCGGGTGAAGAGACCCAGTACTTC
CASSPLPLAGEETQYF
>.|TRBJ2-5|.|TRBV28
TGTGCCAGCAGCCATCAGGCCCTTCAAGAGACCCAGTACTTC
CASSHQALQETQYF
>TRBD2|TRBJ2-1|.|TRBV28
TGTGCCAGCAGGTGGAGTGGCGGGGGGTACAATGAGCAGTTCTTC
CASRWSGGGYNEQFF
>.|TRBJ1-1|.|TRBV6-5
TGTGCCAGCAGCTTTCGTTCCGTCCCTGAAGCTTTCTTT
CASSFRSVPEAFF
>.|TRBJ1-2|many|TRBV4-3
TGCGCCAGCAGCCAAGATCAGGGGAACTATGGCTACACCTTC
CASSQDQGNYGYTF
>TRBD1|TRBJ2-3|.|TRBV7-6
TGTGCCAGCAGCTTAAAGACGGGGACAGGGCCAGATACGCAGTATTTT
CASSLKTGTGPDTQYF
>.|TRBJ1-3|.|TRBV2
TGTGCCAGCGCAGCCCCAACAGATAAGTCTGGAAACACCATATATTTT
CASAAPTDKSGNTIYF